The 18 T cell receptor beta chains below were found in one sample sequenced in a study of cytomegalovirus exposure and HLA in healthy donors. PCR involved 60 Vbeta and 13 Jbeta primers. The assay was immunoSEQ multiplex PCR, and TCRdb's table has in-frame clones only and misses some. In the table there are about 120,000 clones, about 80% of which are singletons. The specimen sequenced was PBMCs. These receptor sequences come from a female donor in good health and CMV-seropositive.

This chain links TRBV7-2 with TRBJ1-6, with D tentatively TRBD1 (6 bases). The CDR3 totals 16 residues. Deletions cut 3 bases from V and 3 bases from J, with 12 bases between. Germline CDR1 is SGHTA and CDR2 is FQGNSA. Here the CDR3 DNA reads TGTGCCAGCAGCTTGAACAGGGCGAACTATAATTCACCCCTCCACTTT. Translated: CASSLNRANYNSPLHF.

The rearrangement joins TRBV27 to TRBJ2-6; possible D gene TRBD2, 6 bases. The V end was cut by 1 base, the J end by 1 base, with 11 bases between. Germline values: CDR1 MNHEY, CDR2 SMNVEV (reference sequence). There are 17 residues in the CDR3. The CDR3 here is CASSLFLGGSGANVLTF. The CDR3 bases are TGTGCCAGCAGTTTATTTTTAGGAGGGTCTGGGGCCAACGTCCTGACTTTC. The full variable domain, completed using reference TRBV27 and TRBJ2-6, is EAQVTQNPRYLITVTGKKLTVTCSQNMNHEYMSWYRQDPGLGLRQIYYSMNVEVTDKGDVPEGYKVSRKEKRNFPLILESPSPNQTSLYFCASSLFLGGSGANVLTFGAGSRLTVL.

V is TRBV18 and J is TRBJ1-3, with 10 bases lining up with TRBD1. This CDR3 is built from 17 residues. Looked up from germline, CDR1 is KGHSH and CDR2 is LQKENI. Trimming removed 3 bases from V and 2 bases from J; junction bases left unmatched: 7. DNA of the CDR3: TGTGCCAGCTCACCTCAAACCGGGACAGGGGCTGGAAACACCATATATTTT. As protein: CASSPQTGTGAGNTIYF.

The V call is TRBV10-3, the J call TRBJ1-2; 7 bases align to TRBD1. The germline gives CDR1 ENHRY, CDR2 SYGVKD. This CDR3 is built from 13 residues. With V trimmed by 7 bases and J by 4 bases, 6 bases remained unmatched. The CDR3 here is CAITSGQSYGYTF. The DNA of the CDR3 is TGTGCCATCACATCGGGACAGAGCTATGGCTACACCTTC.

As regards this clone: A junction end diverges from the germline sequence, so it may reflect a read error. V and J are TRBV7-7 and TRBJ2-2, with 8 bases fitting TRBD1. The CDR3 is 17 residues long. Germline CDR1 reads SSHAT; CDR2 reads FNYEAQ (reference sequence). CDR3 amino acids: CASSPRPGTGNTGELFF. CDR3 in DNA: TGTGCTAGCAGCCCCCGTCCCGGGACAGGGAACACCGGGGAGCTGTTTTTT.

The CDR3 region is CASSLGTGGLYGYTF. For the CDR3, the DNA is TGTGCCAGCAGCCTTGGGACAGGGGGGCTATATGGCTACACCTTC. The chain combines TRBV7-6 with TRBJ1-2; 11 bases line up with TRBD1. Unmatched junction bases numbered 7, after V lost 5 bases and J lost 5 bases. The V gene's germline CDR1 is SGHVS and CDR2 FNYEAQ. The CDR3 loop spans 15 amino acids.

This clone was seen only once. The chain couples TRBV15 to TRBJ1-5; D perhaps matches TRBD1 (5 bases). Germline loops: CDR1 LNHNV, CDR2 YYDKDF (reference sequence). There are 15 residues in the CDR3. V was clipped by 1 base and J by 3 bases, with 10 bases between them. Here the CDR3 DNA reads TGTGCCACCAGCAGAGGGAGACAGAACAATCAGCCCCAGCATTTT. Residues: CATSRGRQNNQPQHF.

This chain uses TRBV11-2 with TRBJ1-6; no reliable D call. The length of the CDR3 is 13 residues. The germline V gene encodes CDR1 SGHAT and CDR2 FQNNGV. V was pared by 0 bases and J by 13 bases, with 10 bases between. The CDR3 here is CASSLDLQAPLHF. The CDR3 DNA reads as TGTGCCAGCAGCTTAGATCTCCAGGCGCCCCTCCACTTT. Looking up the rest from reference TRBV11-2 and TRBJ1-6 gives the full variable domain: EAGVAQSPRYKIIEKRQSVAFWCNPISGHATLYWYQQILGQGPKLLIQFQNNGVVDDSQLPKDRFSAERLKGVDSTLKIQPAKLEDSAVYLCASSLDLQAPLHFGNGTRLTVT.

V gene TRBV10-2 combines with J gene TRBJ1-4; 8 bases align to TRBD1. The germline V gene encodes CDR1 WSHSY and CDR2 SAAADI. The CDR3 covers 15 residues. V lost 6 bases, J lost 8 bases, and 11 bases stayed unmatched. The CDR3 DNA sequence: TGCGCCAGCAGCACCCCCGGGACAGGCCAGGAAAAACTGTTTTTT. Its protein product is CASSTPGTGQEKLFF.

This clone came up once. DNA for the CDR3: TGTGCCAGTAGTAACAGAGGGTATGGCTACACCTTC. Its protein is CASSNRGYGYTF. This sequence joins TRBV19 and TRBJ1-2; no reliable D call. The CDR3 sequence is 12 residues long. Looked up from germline, CDR1 is LNHDA and CDR2 is SQIVND (reference sequence). V was clipped by 4 bases and J by 5 bases, with 8 bases between them. The whole variable domain, filled in from reference TRBV19 and TRBJ1-2, reads DGGITQSPKYLFRKEGQNVTLSCEQNLNHDAMYWYRQDPGQGLRLIYYSQIVNDFQKGDIAEGYSVSREKKESFPLTVTSAQKNPTAFYLCASSNRGYGYTFGSGTRLTVV.

The CDR3 protein is CASSQSSGGAYEQYF. The CDR3 region has the DNA TGCGCCAGCAGCCAGTCCTCCGGGGGGGCCTACGAGCAGTACTTC. V gene TRBV4-1 combines with J gene TRBJ2-7, with 8 bases matching TRBD2. Germline V gene data show CDR1 as MGHRA and CDR2 as YSYEKL. V gave up 3 bases and J gave up 2 bases; unmatched junction bases: 6. CDR3 length: 15 residues.

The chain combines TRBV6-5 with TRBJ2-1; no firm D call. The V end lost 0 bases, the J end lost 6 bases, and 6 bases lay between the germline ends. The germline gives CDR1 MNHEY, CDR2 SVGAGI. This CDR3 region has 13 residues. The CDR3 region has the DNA TGTGCCAGCAGTTACTCGAGGAGCAATGAGCAGTTCTTC. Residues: CASSYSRSNEQFF.

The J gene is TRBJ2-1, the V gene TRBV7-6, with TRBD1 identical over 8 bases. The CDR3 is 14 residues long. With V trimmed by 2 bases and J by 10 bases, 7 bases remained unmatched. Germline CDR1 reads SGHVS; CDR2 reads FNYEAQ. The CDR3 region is CASSLFQGAGEQFF. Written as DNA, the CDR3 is TGTGCCAGCAGCTTATTCCAGGGGGCGGGGGAGCAGTTCTTC.

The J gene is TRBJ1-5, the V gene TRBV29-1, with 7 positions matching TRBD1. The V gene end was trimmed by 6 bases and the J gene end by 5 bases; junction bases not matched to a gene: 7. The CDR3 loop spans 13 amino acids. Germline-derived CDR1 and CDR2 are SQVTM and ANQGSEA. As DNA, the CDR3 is TGCAGCGTGGGTAGGGGGCCGGATCAGCCCCAGCATTTT. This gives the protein CSVGRGPDQPQHF.

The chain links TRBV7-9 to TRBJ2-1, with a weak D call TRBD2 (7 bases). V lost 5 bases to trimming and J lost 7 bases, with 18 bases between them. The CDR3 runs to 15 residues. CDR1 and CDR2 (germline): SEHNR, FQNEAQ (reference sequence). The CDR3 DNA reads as TGTGCCAGCAGCCGGGGAGGGGGAGAAGGTAATGAGCAGTTCTTC. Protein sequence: CASSRGGGEGNEQFF.

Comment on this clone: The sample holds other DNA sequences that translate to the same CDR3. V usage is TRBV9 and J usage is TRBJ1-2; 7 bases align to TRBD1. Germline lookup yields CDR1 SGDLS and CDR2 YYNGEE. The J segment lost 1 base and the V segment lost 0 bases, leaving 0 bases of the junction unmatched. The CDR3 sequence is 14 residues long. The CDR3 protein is CASSVGDSNYGYTF. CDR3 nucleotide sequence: TGTGCCAGCAGCGTAGGGGACAGTAACTATGGCTACACCTTC.

The CDR3 DNA sequence: TGTGCCTGGCAGATATCCGGGATCGTGGGATCCGGCTACACCTTC. Protein: CAWQISGIVGSGYTF. The V call is TRBV30, the J call TRBJ1-2; D gene uncertain. This CDR3 is 15 amino acids long. CDR1 and CDR2 (germline): GTSNPN, SVGIG (reference sequence). The germline V and J ends were trimmed by 5 bases and 8 bases, with 24 bases remaining between them.

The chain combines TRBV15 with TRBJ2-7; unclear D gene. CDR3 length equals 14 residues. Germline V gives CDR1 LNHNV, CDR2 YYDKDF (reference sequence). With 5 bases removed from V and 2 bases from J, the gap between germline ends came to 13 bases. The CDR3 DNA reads TGTGCCACCAGCGGCTTGGTATCCCCCTACGAGCAGTACTTC. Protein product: CATSGLVSPYEQYF.